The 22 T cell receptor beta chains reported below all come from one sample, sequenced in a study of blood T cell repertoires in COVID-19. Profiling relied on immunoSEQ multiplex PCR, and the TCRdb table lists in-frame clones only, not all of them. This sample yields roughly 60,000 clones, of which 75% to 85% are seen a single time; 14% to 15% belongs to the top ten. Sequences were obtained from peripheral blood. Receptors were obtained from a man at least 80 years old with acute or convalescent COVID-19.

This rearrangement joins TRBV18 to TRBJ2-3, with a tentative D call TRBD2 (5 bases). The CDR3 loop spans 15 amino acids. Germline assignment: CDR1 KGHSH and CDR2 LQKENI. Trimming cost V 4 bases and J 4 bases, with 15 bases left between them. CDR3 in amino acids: CASSLVPGSADTQYF. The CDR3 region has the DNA TGTGCCAGCTCACTGGTTCCGGGGTCAGCAGATACGCAGTATTTT.

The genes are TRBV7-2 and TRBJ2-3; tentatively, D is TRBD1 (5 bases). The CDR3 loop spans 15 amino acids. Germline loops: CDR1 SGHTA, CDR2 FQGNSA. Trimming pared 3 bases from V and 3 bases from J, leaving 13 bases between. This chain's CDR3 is CASSFQGRSTDTQYF. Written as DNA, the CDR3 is TGTGCCAGCAGCTTTCAGGGCCGGTCGACAGATACGCAGTATTTT.

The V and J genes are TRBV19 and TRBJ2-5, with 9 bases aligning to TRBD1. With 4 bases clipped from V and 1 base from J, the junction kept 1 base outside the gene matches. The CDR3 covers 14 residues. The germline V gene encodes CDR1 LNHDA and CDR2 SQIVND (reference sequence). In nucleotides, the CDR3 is TGTGCCAGTAGTAACAGGGGGCCCCAAGAGACCCAGTACTTC. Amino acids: CASSNRGPQETQYF. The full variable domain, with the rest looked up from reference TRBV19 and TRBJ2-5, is DGGITQSPKYLFRKEGQNVTLSCEQNLNHDAMYWYRQDPGQGLRLIYYSQIVNDFQKGDIAEGYSVSREKKESFPLTVTSAQKNPTAFYLCASSNRGPQETQYFGPGTRLLVL.

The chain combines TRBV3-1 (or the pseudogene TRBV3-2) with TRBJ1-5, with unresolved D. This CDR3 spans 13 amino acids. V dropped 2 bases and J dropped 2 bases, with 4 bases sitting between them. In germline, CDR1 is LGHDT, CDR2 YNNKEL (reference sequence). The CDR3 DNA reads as TGTGCCAGCAGCCAACAGGGCAATCAGCCCCAGCATTTT. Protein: CASSQQGNQPQHF.

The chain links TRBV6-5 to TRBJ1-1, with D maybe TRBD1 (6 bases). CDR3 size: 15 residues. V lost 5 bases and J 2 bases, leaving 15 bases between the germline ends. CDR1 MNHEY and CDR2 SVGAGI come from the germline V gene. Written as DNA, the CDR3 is TGTGCCAGCAGTCAACTCGGACAGCGTAACACTGAAGCTTTCTTT. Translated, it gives CASSQLGQRNTEAFF.

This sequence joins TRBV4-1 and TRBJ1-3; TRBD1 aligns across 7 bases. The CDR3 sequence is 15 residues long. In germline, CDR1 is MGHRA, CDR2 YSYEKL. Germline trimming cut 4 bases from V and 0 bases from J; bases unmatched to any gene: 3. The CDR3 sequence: CASSRTGDSGNTIYF. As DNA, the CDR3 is TGCGCCAGCAGCCGAACAGGGGACTCTGGAAACACCATATATTTT.

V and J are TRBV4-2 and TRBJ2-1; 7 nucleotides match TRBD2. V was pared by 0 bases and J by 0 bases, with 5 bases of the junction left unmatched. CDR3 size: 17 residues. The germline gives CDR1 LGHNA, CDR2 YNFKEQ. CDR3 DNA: TGTGCCAGCAGCCAAGATGCGGGGGACCCCTCCTACAATGAGCAGTTCTTC. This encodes CASSQDAGDPSYNEQFF.

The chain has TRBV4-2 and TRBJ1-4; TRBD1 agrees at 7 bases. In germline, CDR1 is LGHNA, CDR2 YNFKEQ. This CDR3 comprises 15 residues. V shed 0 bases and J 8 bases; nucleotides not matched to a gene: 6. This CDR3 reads CASSQDGTVREKLFF. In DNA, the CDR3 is TGTGCCAGCAGCCAAGATGGGACAGTTAGGGAAAAACTGTTTTTT.

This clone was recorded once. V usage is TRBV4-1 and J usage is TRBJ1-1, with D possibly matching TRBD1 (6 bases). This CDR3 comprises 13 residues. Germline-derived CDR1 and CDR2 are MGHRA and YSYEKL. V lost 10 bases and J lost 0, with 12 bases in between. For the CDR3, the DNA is TGCGCCACCAAAGGACAGATGAACACTGAAGCTTTCTTT. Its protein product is CATKGQMNTEAFF.

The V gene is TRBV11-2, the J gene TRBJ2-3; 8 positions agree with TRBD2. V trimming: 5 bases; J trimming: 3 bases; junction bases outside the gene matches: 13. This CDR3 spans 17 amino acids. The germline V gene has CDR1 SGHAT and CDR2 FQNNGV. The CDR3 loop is CASSPGGAGSRTDTQYF. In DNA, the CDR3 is TGTGCCAGCAGCCCCGGGGGGGCCGGAAGTAGGACAGATACGCAGTATTTT.

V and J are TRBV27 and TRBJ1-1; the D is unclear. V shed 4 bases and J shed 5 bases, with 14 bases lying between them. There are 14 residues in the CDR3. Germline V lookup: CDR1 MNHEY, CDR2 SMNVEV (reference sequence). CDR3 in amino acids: CASSSGLRGTEAFF. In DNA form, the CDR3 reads TGTGCCAGCAGTTCCGGACTAAGAGGGACTGAAGCTTTCTTT.

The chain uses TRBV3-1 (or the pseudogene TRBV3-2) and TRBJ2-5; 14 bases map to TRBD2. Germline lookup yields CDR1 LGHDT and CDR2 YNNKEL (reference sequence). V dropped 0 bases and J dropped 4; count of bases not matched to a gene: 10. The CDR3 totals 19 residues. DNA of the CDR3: TGTGCCAGCAGCCAAGATGGGGAGGGACTAGCGGGGGCGCGAGAGACCCAGTACTTC. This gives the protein CASSQDGEGLAGARETQYF.

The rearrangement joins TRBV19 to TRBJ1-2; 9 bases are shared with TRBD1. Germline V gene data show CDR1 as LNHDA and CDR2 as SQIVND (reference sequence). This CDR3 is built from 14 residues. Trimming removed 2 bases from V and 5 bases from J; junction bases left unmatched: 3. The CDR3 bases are TGTGCCAGTAGTATAACAGGGGGCGGTTATGGCTACACCTTC. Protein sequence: CASSITGGGYGYTF. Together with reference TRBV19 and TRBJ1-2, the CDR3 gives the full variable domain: DGGITQSPKYLFRKEGQNVTLSCEQNLNHDAMYWYRQDPGQGLRLIYYSQIVNDFQKGDIAEGYSVSREKKESFPLTVTSAQKNPTAFYLCASSITGGGYGYTFGSGTRLTVV.

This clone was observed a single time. As DNA, the CDR3 is TGTGCCAGCAGTTACTCAGCGGGGGAGTACGAGCAGTACTTC. Protein product: CASSYSAGEYEQYF. This chain joins TRBV6-6 and TRBJ2-7, with TRBD2 matching over 8 bases. The CDR3 extends over 14 amino acids. CDR1 MNHNY and CDR2 SVGAGI come from the germline V gene (reference sequence). V dropped 0 bases and J dropped 4; count of bases not matched to a gene: 2.

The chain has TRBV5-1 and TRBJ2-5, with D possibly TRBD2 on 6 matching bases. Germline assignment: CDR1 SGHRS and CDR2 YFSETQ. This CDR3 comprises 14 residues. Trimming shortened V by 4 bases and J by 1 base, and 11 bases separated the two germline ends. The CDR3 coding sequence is TGCGCCAGCAGCGCCGGGAGTGGCCAAGAGACCCAGTACTTC. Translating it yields CASSAGSGQETQYF.

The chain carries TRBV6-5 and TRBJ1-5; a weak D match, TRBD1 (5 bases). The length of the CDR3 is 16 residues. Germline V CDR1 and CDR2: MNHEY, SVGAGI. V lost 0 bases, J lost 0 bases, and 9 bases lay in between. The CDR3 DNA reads TGTGCCAGCAGTTACTCGAGAAGGGGTAGCAATCAGCCCCAGCATTTT. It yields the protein CASSYSRRGSNQPQHF.

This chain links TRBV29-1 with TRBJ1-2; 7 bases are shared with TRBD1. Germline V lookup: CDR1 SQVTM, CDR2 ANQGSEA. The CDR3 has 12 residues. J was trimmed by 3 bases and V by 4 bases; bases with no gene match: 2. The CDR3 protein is CSVAGGHYGYTF. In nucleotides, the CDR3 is TGCAGCGTTGCAGGGGGGCACTATGGCTACACCTTC.

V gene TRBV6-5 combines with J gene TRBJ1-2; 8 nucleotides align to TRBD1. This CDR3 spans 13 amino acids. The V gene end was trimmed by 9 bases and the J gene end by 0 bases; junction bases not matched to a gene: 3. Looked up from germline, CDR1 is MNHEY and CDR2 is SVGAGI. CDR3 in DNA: TGTGCCAGTAGGACAGGGACTAACTATGGCTACACCTTC. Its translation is CASRTGTNYGYTF.

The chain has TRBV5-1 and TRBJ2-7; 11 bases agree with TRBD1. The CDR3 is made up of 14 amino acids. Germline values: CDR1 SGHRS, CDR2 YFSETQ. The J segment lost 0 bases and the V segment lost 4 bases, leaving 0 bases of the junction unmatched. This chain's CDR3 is CASSGTGGSYEQYF. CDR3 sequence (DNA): TGCGCCAGCAGCGGGACAGGGGGCTCCTACGAGCAGTACTTC.

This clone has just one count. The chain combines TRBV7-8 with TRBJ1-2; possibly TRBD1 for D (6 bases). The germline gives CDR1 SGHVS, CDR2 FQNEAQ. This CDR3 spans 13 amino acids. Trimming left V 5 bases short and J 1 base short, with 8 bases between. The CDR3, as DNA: TGTGCCAGCAGCCCGGACAGTAACTATGGCTACACCTTC. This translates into CASSPDSNYGYTF.

The CDR3 coding sequence is TGCGCCAGCAGCCAAGAAGCGCACAGGCCGTATGGCTACACCTTC. Its protein product is CASSQEAHRPYGYTF. The chain is built from TRBV4-1 and TRBJ1-2, with D perhaps matching TRBD1 (5 bases). With 0 bases removed from V and 5 bases from J, the gap between germline ends came to 13 bases. Germline lookup yields CDR1 MGHRA and CDR2 YSYEKL. CDR3 length: 15 residues.

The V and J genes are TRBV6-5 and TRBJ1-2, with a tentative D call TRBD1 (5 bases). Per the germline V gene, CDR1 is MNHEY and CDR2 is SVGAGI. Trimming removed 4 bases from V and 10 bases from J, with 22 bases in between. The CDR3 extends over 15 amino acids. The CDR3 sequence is CASSFKGVSFQNYTF. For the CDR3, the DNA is TGTGCCAGCAGTTTCAAAGGGGTTAGTTTTCAAAACTACACCTTC.